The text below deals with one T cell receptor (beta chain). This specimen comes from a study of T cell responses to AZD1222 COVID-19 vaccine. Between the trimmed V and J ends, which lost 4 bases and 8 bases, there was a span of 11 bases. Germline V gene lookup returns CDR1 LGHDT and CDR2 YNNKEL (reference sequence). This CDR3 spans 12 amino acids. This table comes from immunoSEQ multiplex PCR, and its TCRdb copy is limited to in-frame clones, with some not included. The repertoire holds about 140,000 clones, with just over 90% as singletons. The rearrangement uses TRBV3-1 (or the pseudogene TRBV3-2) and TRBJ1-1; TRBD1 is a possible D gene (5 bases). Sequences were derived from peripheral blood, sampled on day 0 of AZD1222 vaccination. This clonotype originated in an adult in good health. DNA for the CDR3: TGTGCCAGCAGCCGAGACAGTTCCGAAGCTTTCTTT. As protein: CASSRDSSEAFF.